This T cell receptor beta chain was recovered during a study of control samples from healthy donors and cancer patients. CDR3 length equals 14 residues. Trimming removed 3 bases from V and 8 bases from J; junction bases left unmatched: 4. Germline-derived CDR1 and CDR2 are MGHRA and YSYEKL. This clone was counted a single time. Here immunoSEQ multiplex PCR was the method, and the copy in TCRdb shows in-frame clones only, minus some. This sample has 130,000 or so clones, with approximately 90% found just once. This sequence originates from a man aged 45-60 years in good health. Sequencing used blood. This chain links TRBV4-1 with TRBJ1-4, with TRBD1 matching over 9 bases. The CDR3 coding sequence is TGCGCCAGCAGCCAGGGACAGGGTGGGGAAAAACTGTTTTTT. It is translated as CASSQGQGGEKLFF.